These T cell receptor beta chains were read from a single sample in a study of cytomegalovirus exposure and HLA in healthy donors. Repertoires were generated with immunoSEQ multiplex PCR, while TCRdb's copy carries only in-frame clones and drops some. The sample holds around 210,000 clones; about 88% are singletons and the top ten take around 0.22%. The sample taken for sequencing was PBMCs. The source is a girl aged 2 to 9 in good health and CMV-seronegative. CDR3s include the opening cysteine and the closing phenylalanine or tryptophan. D genes are given only for firm matches. For some rows the clone size is stated as once, few or many, or as a class when expanded; others skip it.

J: TRBJ2-2
V: TRBV7-6
D: .
size: .
CDR3: CASSLSGSGELFF
DNA: TGTGCCAGCAGCTTAAGCGGGTCGGGGGAGCTGTTTTTT

J: TRBJ2-1
V: TRBV5-1
D: TRBD2
size: .
CDR3: CASSFQGKLAGAPYNEQFF
DNA: TGCGCCAGCAGCTTCCAGGGGAAACTAGCGGGAGCCCCTTACAATGAGCAGTTCTTC

J: TRBJ1-3
V: TRBV6-5
D: .
size: .
CDR3: CASKEVYGNTIYF
DNA: TGTGCCAGCAAAGAGGTATATGGAAACACCATATATTTT

J: TRBJ2-1
V: TRBV7-9
D: TRBD2
size: once
CDR3: CASSRLGLAENNEQFF
DNA: TGTGCCAGCAGCCGTTTAGGACTAGCGGAGAACAATGAGCAGTTCTTC

J: TRBJ2-3
V: TRBV4-1
D: .
size: .
CDR3: CASSQLDTQYF
DNA: TGCGCCAGCAGCCAACTGGATACGCAGTATTTT

J: TRBJ2-1
V: TRBV5-1
D: TRBD2
size: .
CDR3: CASSSGLAGDNEQFF
DNA: TGCGCCAGCAGCTCAGGACTAGCGGGTGACAATGAGCAGTTCTTC

J: TRBJ1-3
V: TRBV6-5
D: TRBD1
size: once
CDR3: CASSRGQGANTIYF
DNA: TGTGCCAGCAGTAGGGGACAGGGGGCGAACACCATATATTTT

J: TRBJ2-5
V: TRBV29-1
D: TRBD1
size: .
CDR3: CSVEEMGDSQETQYF
DNA: TGCAGCGTTGAAGAGATGGGGGACAGCCAAGAGACCCAGTACTTC

J: TRBJ2-7
V: TRBV15
D: TRBD2
size: .
CDR3: CATSRERTGGGPYEQYF
DNA: TGTGCCACCAGCAGGGAGAGAACTGGGGGAGGGCCCTACGAGCAGTACTTC

J: TRBJ2-2
V: TRBV7-3
D: TRBD1
size: .
CDR3: CASSLRQGTNTGELFF
DNA: TGTGCCAGCAGCTTAAGACAGGGGACTAACACCGGGGAGCTGTTTTTT

J: TRBJ2-1
V: TRBV6-1
D: .
size: .
CDR3: CASSVGHPSYNEQFF
DNA: TGTGCCAGCAGTGTGGGGCACCCTTCCTACAATGAGCAGTTCTTC

J: TRBJ1-2
V: TRBV6-1
D: .
size: few
CDR3: CASSPVGGGGYTF
DNA: TGTGCCAGCAGTCCCGTCGGGGGTGGTGGCTACACCTTC

J: TRBJ1-3
V: TRBV5-1
D: .
size: .
CDR3: CASSHAQGSGNTIYF
DNA: TGCGCCAGCAGCCACGCACAGGGCTCGGGAAACACCATATATTTT

J: TRBJ1-3
V: TRBV1
D: .
size: .
CDR3: CTSSSRTGVSGNTIYF
DNA: TGCACCAGCAGTTCCAGAACAGGGGTCTCTGGAAACACCATATATTTT

J: TRBJ2-5
V: TRBV2
D: TRBD2
size: once
CDR3: CASSGLVGSETQYF
DNA: TGTGCCAGCAGCGGACTAGTGGGTTCGGAGACCCAGTACTTC

J: TRBJ2-5
V: TRBV7-7
D: TRBD2
size: .
CDR3: CASSLGRLAGGQETQYF
DNA: TGTGCCAGCAGCTTAGGCAGACTAGCGGGAGGTCAAGAGACCCAGTACTTC

J: TRBJ2-4
V: TRBV7-9
D: TRBD2
size: few
CDR3: CSSSYSREVAKNIQYF
DNA: TGTTCCAGCAGCTATTCCCGGGAGGTAGCCAAAAACATTCAGTACTTC

J: TRBJ1-1
V: TRBV27
D: TRBD1
size: .
CDR3: CASSPPDRVKTFF
DNA: TGTGCCAGCAGTCCCCCGGACAGGGTGAAAACTTTCTTT

J: TRBJ2-1
V: TRBV5-1
D: .
size: .
CDR3: CASSKKGAYNEQFF
DNA: TGCGCCAGCAGCAAAAAGGGGGCCTACAATGAGCAGTTCTTC

J: TRBJ2-3
V: TRBV2
D: .
size: .
CDR3: CASSRLATLTDTQYF
DNA: TGTGCCAGCAGTCGGCTAGCGACACTCACAGATACGCAGTATTTT

J: TRBJ2-4
V: TRBV5-5
D: .
size: .
CDR3: CASARSRDKENIQYF
DNA: TGTGCCAGCGCTCGATCCCGGGACAAGGAAAACATTCAGTACTTC

J: TRBJ2-1
V: TRBV18
D: TRBD2
size: .
CDR3: CASSPPFGASGGAANEQFF
DNA: TGTGCCAGCTCACCACCGTTCGGGGCTAGCGGGGGGGCCGCCAATGAGCAGTTCTTC

J: TRBJ1-1
V: TRBV6-4
D: .
size: .
CDR3: CASKSGKLGTEAFF
DNA: TGTGCCAGCAAATCCGGGAAACTAGGTACTGAAGCTTTCTTT

J: TRBJ1-2
V: TRBV6-5
D: .
size: .
CDR3: CASSYSAGLYGYTF
DNA: TGTGCCAGCAGTTACTCAGCGGGGCTCTATGGCTACACCTTC

J: TRBJ1-4
V: TRBV19
D: .
size: .
CDR3: CASSAPGQKLFF
DNA: TGTGCCAGTAGTGCCCCCGGACAGAAACTGTTTTTT

J: TRBJ2-5
V: TRBV7-9
D: TRBD2
size: once
CDR3: CASSVERGRSSETQYF
DNA: TGTGCCAGCAGCGTCGAGCGGGGGCGATCCTCGGAGACCCAGTACTTC

J: TRBJ2-3
V: TRBV5-4
D: .
size: .
CDR3: CASSLGPLGGGADTQYF
DNA: TGTGCCAGCAGCCTCGGGCCGCTAGGAGGTGGGGCAGATACGCAGTATTTT

J: TRBJ1-2
V: TRBV2
D: .
size: .
CDR3: CASSPRTVYGYTF
DNA: TGTGCCAGCTCACCCCGGACAGTCTATGGCTACACCTTC

J: TRBJ1-2
V: TRBV6-1
D: TRBD1
size: .
CDR3: CACSEGQGDFYGYTF
DNA: TGTGCCTGCAGTGAGGGACAGGGGGATTTCTATGGCTACACCTTC

J: TRBJ2-4
V: TRBV4-2
D: TRBD2
size: .
CDR3: CASSQVSLAGSIAKNIQYF
DNA: TGTGCCAGCAGCCAAGTTTCACTAGCGGGATCCATAGCCAAAAACATTCAGTACTTC

J: TRBJ2-5
V: TRBV5-4
D: .
size: .
CDR3: CASSSPGLIQETQYF
DNA: TGTGCCAGCAGTTCTCCGGGACTCATTCAAGAGACCCAGTACTTC

J: TRBJ2-1
V: TRBV4-2
D: TRBD2
size: .
CDR3: CASSPTQRLAGKRDEQFF
DNA: TGTGCCAGCAGCCCCACCCAGAGATTAGCGGGGAAGCGAGATGAGCAGTTCTTC

J: TRBJ1-6
V: TRBV11-1
D: TRBD1
size: .
CDR3: CASTSGTGWRQGSPLHF
DNA: TGTGCCAGCACTTCCGGGACAGGATGGAGGCAAGGATCACCCCTCCACTTT

J: TRBJ2-2
V: TRBV7-6
D: .
size: .
CDR3: CASSAQGGTGELFF
DNA: TGTGCCAGCAGCGCACAGGGCGGGACCGGGGAGCTGTTTTTT

J: TRBJ2-7
V: TRBV19
D: TRBD2
size: .
CDR3: CASSAGLDAYYEQYF
DNA: TGTGCCAGTAGCGCCGGACTAGACGCTTACTACGAGCAGTACTTC

J: TRBJ2-7
V: TRBV27
D: .
size: .
CDR3: CASSLAGITTYEQYF
DNA: TGTGCCAGCAGTTTAGCAGGGATAACGACCTACGAGCAGTACTTC

J: TRBJ1-2
V: TRBV6-5
D: TRBD1
size: .
CDR3: CASSGTQGAGGYTF
DNA: TGTGCCAGCAGTGGAACACAGGGGGCAGGTGGCTACACCTTC